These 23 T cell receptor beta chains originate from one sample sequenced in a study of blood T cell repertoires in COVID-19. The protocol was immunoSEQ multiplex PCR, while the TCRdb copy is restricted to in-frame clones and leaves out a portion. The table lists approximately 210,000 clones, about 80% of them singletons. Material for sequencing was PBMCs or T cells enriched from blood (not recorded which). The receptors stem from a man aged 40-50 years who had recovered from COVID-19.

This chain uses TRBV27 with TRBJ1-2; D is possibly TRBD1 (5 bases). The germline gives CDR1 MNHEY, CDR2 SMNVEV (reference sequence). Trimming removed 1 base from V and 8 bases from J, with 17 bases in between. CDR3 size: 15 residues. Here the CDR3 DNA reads TGTGCCAGCAGTTTATTAGCAGGGACGCGGGGAGGCTACACCTTC. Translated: CASSLLAGTRGGYTF.

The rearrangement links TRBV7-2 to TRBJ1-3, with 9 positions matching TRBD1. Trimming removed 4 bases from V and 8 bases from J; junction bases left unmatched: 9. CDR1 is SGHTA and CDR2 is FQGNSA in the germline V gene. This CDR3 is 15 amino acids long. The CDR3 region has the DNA TGTGCCAGCAGCTCAAGGACAGGGGATGGGGACACCATATATTTT. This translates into CASSSRTGDGDTIYF.

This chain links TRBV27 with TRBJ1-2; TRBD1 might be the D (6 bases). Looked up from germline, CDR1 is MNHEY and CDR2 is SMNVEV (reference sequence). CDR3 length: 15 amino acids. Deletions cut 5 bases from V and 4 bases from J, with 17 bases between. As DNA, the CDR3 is TGTGCCAGCAGTCCCCGACAGGAGAAGGCCTATGGCTACACCTTC. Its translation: CASSPRQEKAYGYTF.

CDR3: CASVNTPGTEAFF. The CDR3 DNA reads TGTGCCAGCGTCAACACCCCGGGTACTGAAGCTTTCTTT. The chain couples TRBV7-3 to TRBJ1-1; D is undetermined. Germline CDR1 reads SGHTA; CDR2 reads FQGTGA. The V end lost 8 bases, the J end lost 5 bases, and 15 bases lay between the germline ends. The CDR3 totals 13 residues.

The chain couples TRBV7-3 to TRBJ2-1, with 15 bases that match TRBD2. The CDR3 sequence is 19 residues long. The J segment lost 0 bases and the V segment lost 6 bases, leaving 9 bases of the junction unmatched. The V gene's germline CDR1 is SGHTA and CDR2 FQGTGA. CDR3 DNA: TGTGCCAGCAGTGGCGGACTAGCGGGAGGGAAGAGCTCCTACAATGAGCAGTTCTTC. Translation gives CASSGGLAGGKSSYNEQFF. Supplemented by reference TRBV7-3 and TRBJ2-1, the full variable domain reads GAGVSQTPSNKVTEKGKYVELRCDPISGHTALYWYRQSLGQGPEFLIYFQGTGAADDSGLPNDRFFAVRPEGSVSTLKIQRTERGDSAVYLCASSGGLAGGKSSYNEQFFGPGTRLTVL.

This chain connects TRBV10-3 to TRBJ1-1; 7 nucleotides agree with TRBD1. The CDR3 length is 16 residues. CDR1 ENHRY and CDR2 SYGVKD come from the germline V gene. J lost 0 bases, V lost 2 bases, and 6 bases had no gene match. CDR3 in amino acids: CAISEPGTDMNTEAFF. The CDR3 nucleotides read TGTGCCATCAGTGAGCCCGGGACAGACATGAACACTGAAGCTTTCTTT.

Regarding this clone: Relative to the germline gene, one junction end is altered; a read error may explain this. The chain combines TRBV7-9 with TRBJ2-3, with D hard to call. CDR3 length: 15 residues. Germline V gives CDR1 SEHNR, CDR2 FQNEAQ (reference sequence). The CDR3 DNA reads TGTGCCAGCACCTTAAACTCCCCGCTCACAGATACGCAGTATTTT. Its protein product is CASTLNSPLTDTQYF.

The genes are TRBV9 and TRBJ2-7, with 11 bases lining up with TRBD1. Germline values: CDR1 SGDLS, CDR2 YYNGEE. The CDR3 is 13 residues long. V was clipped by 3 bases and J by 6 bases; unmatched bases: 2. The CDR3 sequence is CASSGGTGGEQYF. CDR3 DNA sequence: TGTGCCAGCAGCGGAGGGACAGGGGGCGAGCAGTACTTC.

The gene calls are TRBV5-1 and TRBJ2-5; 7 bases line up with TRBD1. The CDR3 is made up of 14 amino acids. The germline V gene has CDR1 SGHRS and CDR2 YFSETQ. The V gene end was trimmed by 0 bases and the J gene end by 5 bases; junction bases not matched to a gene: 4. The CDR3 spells CASSLERGRETQYF. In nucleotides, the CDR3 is TGCGCCAGCAGCTTGGAGAGGGGGCGGGAGACCCAGTACTTC.

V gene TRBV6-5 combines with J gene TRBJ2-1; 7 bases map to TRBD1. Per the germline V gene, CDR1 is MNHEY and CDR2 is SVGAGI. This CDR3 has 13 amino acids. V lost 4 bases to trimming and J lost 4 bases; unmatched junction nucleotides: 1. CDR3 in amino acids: CASSWDSYNEQFF. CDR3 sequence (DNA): TGTGCCAGCAGTTGGGACAGTTACAATGAGCAGTTCTTC.

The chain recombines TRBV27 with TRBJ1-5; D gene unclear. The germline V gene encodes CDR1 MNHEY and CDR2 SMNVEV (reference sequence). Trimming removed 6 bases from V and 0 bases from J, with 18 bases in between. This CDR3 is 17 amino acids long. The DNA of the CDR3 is TGTGCCAGCAGGGTCCCACCGAGGCAATATAGCAATCAGCCCCAGCATTTT. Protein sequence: CASRVPPRQYSNQPQHF.

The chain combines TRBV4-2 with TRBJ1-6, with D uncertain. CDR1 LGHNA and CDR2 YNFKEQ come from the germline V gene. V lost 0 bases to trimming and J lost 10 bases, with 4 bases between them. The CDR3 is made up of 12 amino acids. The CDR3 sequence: CASSQDRSPLHF. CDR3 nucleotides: TGTGCCAGCAGCCAAGATCGGTCACCCCTCCACTTT.

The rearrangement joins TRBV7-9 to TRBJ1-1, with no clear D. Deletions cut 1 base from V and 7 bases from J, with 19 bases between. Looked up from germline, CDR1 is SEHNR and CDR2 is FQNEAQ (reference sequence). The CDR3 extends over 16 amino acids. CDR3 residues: CASSLGLSGFVREAFF. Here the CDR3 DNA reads TGTGCCAGCAGCTTAGGCCTCTCGGGATTCGTACGTGAAGCTTTCTTT.

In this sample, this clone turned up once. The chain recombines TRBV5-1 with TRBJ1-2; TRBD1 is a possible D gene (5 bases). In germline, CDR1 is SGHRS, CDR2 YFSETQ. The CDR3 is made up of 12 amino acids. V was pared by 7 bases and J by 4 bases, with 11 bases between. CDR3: CASQGSGYGYTF. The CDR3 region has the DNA TGCGCCAGCCAGGGTTCTGGCTATGGCTACACCTTC.

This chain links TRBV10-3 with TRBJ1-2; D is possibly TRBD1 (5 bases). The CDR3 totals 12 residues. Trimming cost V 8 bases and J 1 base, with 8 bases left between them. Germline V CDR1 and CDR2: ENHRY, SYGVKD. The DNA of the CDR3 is TGTGCCATCCAAAGGGGTAACTATGGCTACACCTTC. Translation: CAIQRGNYGYTF.

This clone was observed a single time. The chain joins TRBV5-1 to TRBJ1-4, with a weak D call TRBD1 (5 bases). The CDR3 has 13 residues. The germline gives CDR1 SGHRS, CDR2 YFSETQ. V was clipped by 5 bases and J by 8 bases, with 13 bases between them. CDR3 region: CASRRDSDEKLFF. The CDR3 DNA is TGCGCCAGCAGACGAGACAGCGACGAAAAACTGTTTTTT.

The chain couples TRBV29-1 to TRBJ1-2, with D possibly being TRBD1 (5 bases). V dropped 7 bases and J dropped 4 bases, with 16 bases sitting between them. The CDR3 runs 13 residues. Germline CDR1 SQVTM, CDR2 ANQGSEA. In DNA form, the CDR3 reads TGCAGCGCCGTAGGACACACAATCTATGGCTACACCTTC. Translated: CSAVGHTIYGYTF.

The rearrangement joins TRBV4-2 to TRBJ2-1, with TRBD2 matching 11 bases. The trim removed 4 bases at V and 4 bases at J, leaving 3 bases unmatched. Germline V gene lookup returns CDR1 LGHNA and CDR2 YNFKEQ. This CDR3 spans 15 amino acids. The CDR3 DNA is TGTGCCAGCAGCCGACTAGCGGGGAGTTACAATGAGCAGTTCTTC. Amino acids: CASSRLAGSYNEQFF.

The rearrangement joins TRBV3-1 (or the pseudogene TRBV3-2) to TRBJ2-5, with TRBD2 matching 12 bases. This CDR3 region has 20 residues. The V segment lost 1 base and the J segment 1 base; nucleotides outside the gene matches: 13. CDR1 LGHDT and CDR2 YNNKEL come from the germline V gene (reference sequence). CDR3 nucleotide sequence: TGTGCCAGCAGCCAAGGATTGTGGCTAGCGGGGGGGCCTGTCCAAGAGACCCAGTACTTC. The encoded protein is CASSQGLWLAGGPVQETQYF.

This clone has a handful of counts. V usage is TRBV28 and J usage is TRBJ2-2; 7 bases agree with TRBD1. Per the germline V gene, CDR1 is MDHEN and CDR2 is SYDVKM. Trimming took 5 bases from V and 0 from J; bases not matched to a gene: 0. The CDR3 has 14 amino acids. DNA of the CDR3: TGTGCCAGCAGTGGGACAGCGAACACCGGGGAGCTGTTTTTT. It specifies CASSGTANTGELFF. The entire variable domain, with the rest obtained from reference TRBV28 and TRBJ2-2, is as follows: DVKVTQSSRYLVKRTGEKVFLECVQDMDHENMFWYRQDPGLGLRLIYFSYDVKMKEKGDIPEGYSVSREKKERFSLILESASTNQTSMYLCASSGTANTGELFFGEGSRLTVL.

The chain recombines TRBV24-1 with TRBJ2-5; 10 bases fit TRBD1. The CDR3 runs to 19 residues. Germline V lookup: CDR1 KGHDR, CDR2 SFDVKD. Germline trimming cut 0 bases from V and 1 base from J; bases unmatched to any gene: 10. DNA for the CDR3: TGTGCCACCAGTGATTTGCCCTATGGGGACAGGGGCTTCCAAGAGACCCAGTACTTC. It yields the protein CATSDLPYGDRGFQETQYF.

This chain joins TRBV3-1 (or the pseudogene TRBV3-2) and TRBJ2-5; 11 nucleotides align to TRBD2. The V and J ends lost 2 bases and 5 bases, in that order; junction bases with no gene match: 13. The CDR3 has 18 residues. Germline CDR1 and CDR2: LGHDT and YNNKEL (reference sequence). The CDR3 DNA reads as TGTGCCAGCAGCCAACCCGGACTGGTTAGCGGGGGGGCGGAGACCCAGTACTTC. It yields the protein CASSQPGLVSGGAETQYF.

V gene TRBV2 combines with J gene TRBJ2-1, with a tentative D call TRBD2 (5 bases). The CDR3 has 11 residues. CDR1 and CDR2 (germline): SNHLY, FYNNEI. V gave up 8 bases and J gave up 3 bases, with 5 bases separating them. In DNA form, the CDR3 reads TGTGCCAGCGGACTCTACAATGAGCAGTTCTTC. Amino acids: CASGLYNEQFF. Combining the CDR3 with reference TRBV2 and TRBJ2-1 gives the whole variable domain EPEVTQTPSHQVTQMGQEVILRCVPISNHLYFYWYRQILGQKVEFLVSFYNNEISEKSEIFDDQFSVERPDGSNFTLKIRSTKLEDSAMYFCASGLYNEQFFGPGTRLTVL.